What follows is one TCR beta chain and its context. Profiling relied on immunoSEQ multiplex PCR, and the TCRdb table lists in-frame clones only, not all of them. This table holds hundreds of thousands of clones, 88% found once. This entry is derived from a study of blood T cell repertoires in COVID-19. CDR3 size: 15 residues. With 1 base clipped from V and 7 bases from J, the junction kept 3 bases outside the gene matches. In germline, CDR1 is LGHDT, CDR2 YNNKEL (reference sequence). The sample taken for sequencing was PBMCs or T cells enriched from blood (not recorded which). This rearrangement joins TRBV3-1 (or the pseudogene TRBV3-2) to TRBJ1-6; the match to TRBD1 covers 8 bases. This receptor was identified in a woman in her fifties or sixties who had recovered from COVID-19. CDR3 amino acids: CASSQGTGNNSPLHF. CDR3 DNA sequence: TGTGCCAGCAGCCAAGGGACAGGGAACAATTCACCCCTCCACTTT.